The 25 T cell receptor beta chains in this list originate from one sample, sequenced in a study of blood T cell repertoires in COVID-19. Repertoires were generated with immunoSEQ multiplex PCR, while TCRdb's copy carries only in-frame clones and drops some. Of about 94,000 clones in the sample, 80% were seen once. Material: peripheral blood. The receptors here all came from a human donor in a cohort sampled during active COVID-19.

CDR3 in amino acids: CAWRTGGYTF. The CDR3 nucleotides read TGTGCCTGGAGGACGGGTGGCTACACCTTC. V is TRBV30 and J is TRBJ1-2; D gene ambiguous. The CDR3 has 10 amino acids. Per germline, CDR1 GTSNPN and CDR2 SVGIG (reference sequence). Trimming removed 3 bases at V and 7 bases at J, with 6 bases between.

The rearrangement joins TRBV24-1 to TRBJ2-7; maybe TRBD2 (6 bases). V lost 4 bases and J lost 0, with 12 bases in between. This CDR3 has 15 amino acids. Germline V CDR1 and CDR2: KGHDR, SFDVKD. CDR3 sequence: CATSDPGLNSYEQYF. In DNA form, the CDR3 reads TGTGCCACCAGTGACCCGGGACTCAACTCCTACGAGCAGTACTTC.

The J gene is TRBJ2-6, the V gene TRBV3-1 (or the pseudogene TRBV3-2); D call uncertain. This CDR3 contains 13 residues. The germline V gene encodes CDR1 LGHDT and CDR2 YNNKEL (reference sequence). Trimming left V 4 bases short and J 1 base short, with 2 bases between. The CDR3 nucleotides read TGTGCCAGCAGCCTATCTGGGGCCAACGTCCTGACTTTC. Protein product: CASSLSGANVLTF.

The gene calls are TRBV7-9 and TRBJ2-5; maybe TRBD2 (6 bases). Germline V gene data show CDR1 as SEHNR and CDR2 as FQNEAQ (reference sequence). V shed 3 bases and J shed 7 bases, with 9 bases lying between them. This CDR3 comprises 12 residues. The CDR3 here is CASSLEGGTQYF. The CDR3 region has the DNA TGTGCCAGCAGCTTGGAGGGAGGGACCCAGTACTTC.

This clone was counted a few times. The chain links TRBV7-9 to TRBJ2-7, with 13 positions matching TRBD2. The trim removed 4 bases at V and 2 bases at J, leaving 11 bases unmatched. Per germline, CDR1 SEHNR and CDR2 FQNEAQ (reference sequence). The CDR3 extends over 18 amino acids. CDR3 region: CASSSSPGLAGSAYEQYF. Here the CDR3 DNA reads TGTGCCAGCAGCTCGTCTCCGGGACTAGCGGGATCTGCCTACGAGCAGTACTTC.

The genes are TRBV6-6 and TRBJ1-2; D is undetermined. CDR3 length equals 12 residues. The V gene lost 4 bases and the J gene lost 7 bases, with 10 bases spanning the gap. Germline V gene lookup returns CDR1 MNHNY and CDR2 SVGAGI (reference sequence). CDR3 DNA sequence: TGTGCCAGCAGTTCCCCGGTTGGTGGCTACACCTTC. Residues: CASSSPVGGYTF.

In nucleotides, the CDR3 is TGTGCCAGCAGTGAAATGGGACTCCAAACGAGAGGAAACACCATATATTTT. It specifies CASSEMGLQTRGNTIYF. This chain links TRBV2 with TRBJ1-3; D perhaps matches TRBD1 (5 bases). Trimming took off 2 bases at V and 4 bases at J, with 18 bases between the two ends. The CDR3 is 17 amino acids. CDR1 SNHLY and CDR2 FYNNEI come from the germline V gene.

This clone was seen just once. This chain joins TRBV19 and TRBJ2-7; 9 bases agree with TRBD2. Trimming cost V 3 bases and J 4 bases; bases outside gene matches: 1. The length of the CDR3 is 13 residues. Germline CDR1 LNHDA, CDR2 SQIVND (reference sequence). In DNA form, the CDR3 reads TGTGCCAGTAGTATGGGACTAGCTTACGAGCAGTACTTC. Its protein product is CASSMGLAYEQYF.

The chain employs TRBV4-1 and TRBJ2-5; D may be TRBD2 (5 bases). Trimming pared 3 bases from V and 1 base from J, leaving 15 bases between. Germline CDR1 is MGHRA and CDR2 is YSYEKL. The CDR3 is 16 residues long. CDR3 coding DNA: TGCGCCAGCAGCCAGGACCCCCGGGGAACCCAAGAGACCCAGTACTTC. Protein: CASSQDPRGTQETQYF.

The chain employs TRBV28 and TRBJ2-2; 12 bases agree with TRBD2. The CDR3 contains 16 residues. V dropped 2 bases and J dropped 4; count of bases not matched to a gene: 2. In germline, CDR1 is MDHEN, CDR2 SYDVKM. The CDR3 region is CASSLRLAGVTGELFF. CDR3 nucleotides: TGTGCCAGCAGTTTAAGACTAGCGGGAGTCACCGGGGAGCTGTTTTTT.

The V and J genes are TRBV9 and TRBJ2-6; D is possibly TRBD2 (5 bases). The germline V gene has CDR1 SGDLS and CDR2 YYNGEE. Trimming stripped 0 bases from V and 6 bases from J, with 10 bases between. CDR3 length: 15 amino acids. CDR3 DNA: TGTGCCAGCAGCGTAGGCCCTCGGGAGGCCAACGTCCTGACTTTC. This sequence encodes CASSVGPREANVLTF.

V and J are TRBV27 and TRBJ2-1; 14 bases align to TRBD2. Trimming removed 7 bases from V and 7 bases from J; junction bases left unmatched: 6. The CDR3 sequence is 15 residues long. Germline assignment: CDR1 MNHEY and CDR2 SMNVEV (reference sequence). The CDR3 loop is CASTVGTSGRNEQFF. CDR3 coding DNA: TGTGCCAGCACCGTCGGGACTAGCGGGAGAAATGAGCAGTTCTTC.

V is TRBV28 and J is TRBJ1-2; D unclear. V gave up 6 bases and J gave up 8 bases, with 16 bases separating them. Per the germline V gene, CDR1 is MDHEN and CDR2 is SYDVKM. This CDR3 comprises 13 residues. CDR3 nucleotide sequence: TGTGCCAGCAGCTTCGGACTGGGAGGAGGCTACACCTTC. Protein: CASSFGLGGGYTF.

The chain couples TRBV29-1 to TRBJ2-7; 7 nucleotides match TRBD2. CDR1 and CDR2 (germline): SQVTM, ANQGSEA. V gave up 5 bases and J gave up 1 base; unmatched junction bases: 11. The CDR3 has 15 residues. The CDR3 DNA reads TGCAGCGTTTTGGGGACCAGCGGGAATTCCTACGAGCAGTACTTC. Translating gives CSVLGTSGNSYEQYF.

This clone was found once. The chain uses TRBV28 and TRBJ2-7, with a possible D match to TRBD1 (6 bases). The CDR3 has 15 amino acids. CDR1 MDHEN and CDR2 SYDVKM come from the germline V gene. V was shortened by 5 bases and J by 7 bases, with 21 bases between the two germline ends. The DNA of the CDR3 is TGTGCCAGCAGTGCCCCCTCAAGGACAGCCAGGGAGCAGTACTTC. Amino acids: CASSAPSRTAREQYF.

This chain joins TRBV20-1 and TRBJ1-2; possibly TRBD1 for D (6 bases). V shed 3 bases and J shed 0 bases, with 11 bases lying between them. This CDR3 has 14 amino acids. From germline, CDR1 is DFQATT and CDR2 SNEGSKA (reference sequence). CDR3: CSASLRGANYGYTF. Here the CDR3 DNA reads TGCAGTGCTAGTCTCAGGGGAGCTAACTATGGCTACACCTTC.

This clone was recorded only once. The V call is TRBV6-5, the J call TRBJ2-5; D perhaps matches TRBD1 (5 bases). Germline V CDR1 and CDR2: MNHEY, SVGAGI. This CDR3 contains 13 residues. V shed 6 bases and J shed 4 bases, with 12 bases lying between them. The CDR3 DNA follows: TGTGCCAGCAGAAGCAGGGTGACAGAGACCCAGTACTTC. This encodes CASRSRVTETQYF.

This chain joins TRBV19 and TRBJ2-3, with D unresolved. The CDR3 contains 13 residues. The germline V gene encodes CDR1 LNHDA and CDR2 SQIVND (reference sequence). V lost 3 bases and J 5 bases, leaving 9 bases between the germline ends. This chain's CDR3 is CASSIRAGDTQYF. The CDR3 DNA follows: TGTGCCAGTAGTATTCGTGCCGGAGATACGCAGTATTTT.

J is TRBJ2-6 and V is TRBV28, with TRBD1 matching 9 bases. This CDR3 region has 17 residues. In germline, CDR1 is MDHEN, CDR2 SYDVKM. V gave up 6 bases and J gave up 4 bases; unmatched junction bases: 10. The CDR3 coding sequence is TGTGCCAGCAGACGACCGGGACAGGGTACCGGGGCCAACGTCCTGACTTTC. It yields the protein CASRRPGQGTGANVLTF.

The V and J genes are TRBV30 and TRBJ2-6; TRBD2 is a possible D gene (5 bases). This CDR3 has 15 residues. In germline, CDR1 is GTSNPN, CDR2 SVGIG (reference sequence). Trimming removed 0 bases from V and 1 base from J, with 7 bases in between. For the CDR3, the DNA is TGTGCCTGGAGTGTCCCGGGGTCTGGGGCCAACGTCCTGACTTTC. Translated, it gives CAWSVPGSGANVLTF.

CDR3 bases: TGTGCCAGCAGGCCGACAGGGAATCAGCCCCAGCATTTT. This translates into CASRPTGNQPQHF. V is TRBV12-3 or TRBV12-4 and J is TRBJ1-5, with 7 positions matching TRBD1. After removal of 6 bases from V and 4 bases from J, the junction contained 3 bases not matched to a gene. The CDR3 is 13 amino acids.

CDR3 sequence: CASSPPDRPDEKLFF. CDR3 in DNA: TGTGCCAGCAGCCCTCCTGACAGGCCGGATGAAAAACTGTTTTTT. The rearrangement links TRBV5-5 to TRBJ1-4, with a possible D match to TRBD1 (6 bases). The V gene's germline CDR1 is SGHKS and CDR2 YYEKEE (reference sequence). This CDR3 spans 15 amino acids. V lost 4 bases to trimming and J lost 6 bases, with 16 bases between them.

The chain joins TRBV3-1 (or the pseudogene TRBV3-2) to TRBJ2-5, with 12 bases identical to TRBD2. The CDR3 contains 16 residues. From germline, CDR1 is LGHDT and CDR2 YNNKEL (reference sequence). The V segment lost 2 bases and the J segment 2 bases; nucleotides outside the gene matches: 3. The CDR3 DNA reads TGTGCCAGCAGCCAACTCGGGACTAGCGGGCAAGAGACCCAGTACTTC. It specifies CASSQLGTSGQETQYF.

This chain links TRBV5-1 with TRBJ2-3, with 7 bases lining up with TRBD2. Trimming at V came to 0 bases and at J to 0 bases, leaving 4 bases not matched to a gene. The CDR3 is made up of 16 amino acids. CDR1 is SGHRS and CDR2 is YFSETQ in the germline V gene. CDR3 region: CASSLEAGLSTDTQYF. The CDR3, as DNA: TGCGCCAGCAGCTTGGAAGCGGGATTAAGCACAGATACGCAGTATTTT.

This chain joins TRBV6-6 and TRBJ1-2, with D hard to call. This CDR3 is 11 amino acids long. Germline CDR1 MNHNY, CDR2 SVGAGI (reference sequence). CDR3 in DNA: TGTGCTCTCGGGAGCGGGATTGGCTACACCTTC. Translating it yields CALGSGIGYTF.